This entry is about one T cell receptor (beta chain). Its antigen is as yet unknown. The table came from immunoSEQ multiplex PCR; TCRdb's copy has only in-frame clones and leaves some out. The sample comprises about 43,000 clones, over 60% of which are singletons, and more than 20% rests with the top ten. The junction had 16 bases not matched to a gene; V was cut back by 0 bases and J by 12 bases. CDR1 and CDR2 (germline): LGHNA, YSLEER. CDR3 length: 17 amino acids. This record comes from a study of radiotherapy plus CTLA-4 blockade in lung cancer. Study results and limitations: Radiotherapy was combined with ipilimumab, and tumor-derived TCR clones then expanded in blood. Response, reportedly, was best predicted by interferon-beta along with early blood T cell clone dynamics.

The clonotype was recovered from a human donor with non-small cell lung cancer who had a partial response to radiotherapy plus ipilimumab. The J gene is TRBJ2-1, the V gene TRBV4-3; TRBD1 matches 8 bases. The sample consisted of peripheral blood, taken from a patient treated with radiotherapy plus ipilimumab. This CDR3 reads CASSQDLGDRGSIWQFF. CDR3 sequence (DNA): TGCGCCAGCAGCCAAGATCTGGGAGACAGGGGATCGATTTGGCAGTTCTTC.